Detailed here is one T cell receptor (beta chain). Its antigen is unknown. Base quality data are lacking; no much larger clone is found one base away. PBMCs were isolated by Ficoll-Paque density gradient centrifugation. This record comes from a study of T-cell memory formation after mild COVID-19 (dated by TCRdb to the early 2020s). Some background on the complete study: TCR sequence clusters from the two donors were largely donor specific. Two young, previously healthy adult volunteers, one female and one male, were included in the cohort. In a couple of donors, T-cell clones that expanded and contracted after mild COVID-19 were tracked by sequencing TCRalpha and TCRbeta repertoires over time. Here is what the overall study found, with its caveats: The study covered only two mild cases, and larger cohorts including severe cases with pre-infection samples were considered necessary. Contracting CD4+ clones were located mainly in the CM and EM memory subsets, whereas CD8+ clones were found to be enriched in EMRA. From day 15 to 85, contracting clones showed balanced CD4/CD8 phenotypes, whereas a second wave of clones that expanded from day 15 to 37 leaned towards CD4+. The detection of some responding clones in pre-infection memory suggests that pre-existing cross-reactive memory T cells joined the SARS-CoV-2 response. SARS-CoV-2 specificity of the second-wave clones peaking on day 37 was not confirmed.

Trimming takes 5 bases off V and 4 bases off J; junction bases not matched to a gene: 10. The CDR3 goes from the cysteine to the phenylalanine over 15 residues. Only the CDR3 part of the read is kept: 45 bases, read in frame from the first base. Sequencing was carried out with an Illumina NovaSeq 6000. TCRalpha and TCRbeta cDNA libraries were constructed by 5'RACE with constant-segment primers, with sample barcodes and unique molecular identifiers being introduced. RNA was extracted from every sample with Trizol reagent. Libraries were amplified in two PCR steps, with a second sample barcode and Illumina TruSeq adapters added in the second step. Libraries were sequenced on an Illumina NovaSeq with 2 x 150 bp paired-end reads. From the authors' description of their analysis: With migec v1.2.7, reads were demultiplexed and then collapsed into UMI-guided consensus sequences. Using mixcr v2.1.11, the UMI consensuses were aligned to TRA and TRB V and J templates and assembled into clonotypes. A clonotype was counted as expanded or contracted only if both edgeR and NoisET called the change significant, with noise models trained on biological replicates. edgeR calls used a false discovery rate-adjusted p below 0.01 and a log2 fold-change threshold of 1. As an exploratory analysis of dynamics, PCA with hierarchical clustering was applied to max-normalized trajectories of the 1000 most abundant clonotypes. Separately sequenced CD4+ and CD8+ repertoires were used to assign the CD4 or CD8 phenotype of responding clones. In TCRdb, the public reads were trimmed at Q25 with fastp and aligned with MiXCR, with productive beta chains retained. Entries are consolidated by CDR3 protein sequence, retaining the most common genes and DNA. The V and J calls follow TCRdb's processing rather than the paper's. In all, the sample holds 550,000 to 650,000 distinct CDR3 sequences, and 17% of those were seen once. The ten biggest clones cover 8.1% of the sample.

The sequence derives from an adult woman who had mild COVID-19 (a few samples of this study predate the infection). The sample titles of this study are shuffled in the database, so cell type and time point are left out; the donor was told from shared clones. The receptor chain draws on TRBV12-3 or TRBV12-4 and TRBJ1-2, and TRBD1 aligns with 7 junction nucleotides. The specimen sequenced was PBMCs or a T cell subset sorted from them (not recorded which). Here is the DNA: TGTGCCAGCAGTCCTTCGACAGGGTTGCTCTATGGCTACACCTTC. This sequence encodes CASSPSTGLLYGYTF.